This T cell receptor beta chain was identified during a study of breast tumors, draining lymph nodes, adjacent tissues. Findings of the study overall: Findings are consistent with lymph node origin and intratumoral expansion of most tumor T cells. Tumor and nontumor repertoires were significantly more similar in luminal-like than in basal-like breast cancer. Compared with lymph nodes, tumors were less diverse; compared with nontumor tissue, more.

This clonotype was seen at least ten times. Its antigen is not known. The lymph nodes were axillary draining lymph nodes from breast cancer patients. Trimming at V came to 0 bases and at J to 5 bases, leaving 3 bases not matched to a gene. The CDR3 contains 14 residues. Per the germline V gene, CDR1 is LNHNV and CDR2 is YYDKDF (reference sequence). MiXCR was run by TCRdb on the multiplex PCR reads, yielding one entry per CDR3 protein. In the table there are approximately 230,000 distinct CDR3 sequences, under 40% of which are singletons. Sequencing was done on a sample of axillary lymph node tissue. This TCR was recovered from a female donor with breast cancer. Some clones in this sample may be carry-over from other donors' samples. The chain carries TRBV15 and TRBJ2-7, with 8 bases that match TRBD1. The CDR3 sequence is CATSRETGDHEQYF. For the CDR3, the DNA is TGTGCCACCAGCAGAGAGACAGGGGACCACGAGCAGTACTTC.